Listed below are T cell receptor beta chains from one sample, sequenced in a study of blood T cell repertoires in COVID-19. The data were produced by immunoSEQ multiplex PCR, yet TCRdb's version contains in-frame clones alone and is incomplete. Here the sample spans over 250,000 clones, over 75% being singletons. Sequenced input: peripheral blood. The receptors shown here come from a woman in her 50s with acute or convalescent COVID-19. CDR3s include the opening cysteine and the closing phenylalanine or tryptophan. A D gene is named only where the DNA matches it firmly. Clone size is stated in some rows and not others, as once, few, many or a class when expanded.

>.|TRBD1|TRBV5-1|TRBJ1-6|16
TGCGCCAGCAGCGCGGGACAGGGCGGGTATAATTCACCCCTCCACTTT
CASSAGQGGYNSPLHF
>.|TRBD2|TRBV7-3|TRBJ2-7|14
TGTGCCAGCAGATCTAGCGGGAGTGTGTACGAGCAGTACTTC
CASRSSGSVYEQYF
>once|TRBD1|TRBV7-8|TRBJ1-1|15
TGTGCCAGCAGCTTTAGGACAGGGGGATTGTCTGAAGCTTTCTTT
CASSFRTGGLSEAFF
>.|.|TRBV5-4|TRBJ2-4|14
TGTGCCAGCAGCTTGGATGCGGCCAAAAACATTCAGTACTTC
CASSLDAAKNIQYF
>.|TRBD1|TRBV19|TRBJ2-3|16
TGTGCCAGTAGTCACCCGCCGGGACAGAACACAGATACGCAGTATTTT
CASSHPPGQNTDTQYF
>.|.|TRBV5-3|TRBJ1-2|14
TGTGCCAGAAGCTTGAAGGGGTCTGACTATGGCTACACCTTC
CARSLKGSDYGYTF
>few|.|TRBV7-3|TRBJ1-6|14
TGTGCCAGCAGCTTAAGTTATCGGAATTCACCCCTCCACTTT
CASSLSYRNSPLHF
>.|.|TRBV7-8|TRBJ2-1|14
TGTGCCAGCAGCCAGGGCGGGTACGACAATGAGCAGTTCTTC
CASSQGGYDNEQFF
>.|.|TRBV3-1/TRBV3-2|TRBJ2-2|20
TGTGCCAGCAGCGACGAATTACCCCCCCCACAGGGCCTATTCACCGGGGAGCTGTTTTTT
CASSDELPPPQGLFTGELFF
>.|.|TRBV6-5|TRBJ2-3|13
TGTGCCAGCACAGACCCAGGGGCAGATACGCAGTATTTT
CASTDPGADTQYF
>.|.|TRBV2|TRBJ2-3|18
TGTGCCAGCTCAACGTTTCCAGGGCAGGAGGGGAGCACAGATACGCAGTATTTT
CASSTFPGQEGSTDTQYF
>.|TRBD2|TRBV6-4|TRBJ2-1|13
TGTGCCAGCAGCTGGACTAGCAGGGCTGAGCAGTTCTTC
CASSWTSRAEQFF
>.|.|TRBV7-3|TRBJ1-3|14
TGTGCCAACCCGGGGGGCTCCTCTGGAAACACCATATATTTT
CANPGGSSGNTIYF
>few|.|TRBV28|TRBJ1-2|14
TGTGCCAGCAGTTTCAAGGGGATTCGGCATGGCTACACCTTC
CASSFKGIRHGYTF
>.|.|TRBV30|TRBJ2-3|16
TGTGCCTGGAGTGTTCTGACTTCTCTCTACACAGATACGCAGTATTTT
CAWSVLTSLYTDTQYF
>.|TRBD2|TRBV5-1|TRBJ2-2|17
TGCGCCAGCAGCTTGGGCGTAGCGGGAGTTCGAACCGGGGAGCTGTTTTTT
CASSLGVAGVRTGELFF